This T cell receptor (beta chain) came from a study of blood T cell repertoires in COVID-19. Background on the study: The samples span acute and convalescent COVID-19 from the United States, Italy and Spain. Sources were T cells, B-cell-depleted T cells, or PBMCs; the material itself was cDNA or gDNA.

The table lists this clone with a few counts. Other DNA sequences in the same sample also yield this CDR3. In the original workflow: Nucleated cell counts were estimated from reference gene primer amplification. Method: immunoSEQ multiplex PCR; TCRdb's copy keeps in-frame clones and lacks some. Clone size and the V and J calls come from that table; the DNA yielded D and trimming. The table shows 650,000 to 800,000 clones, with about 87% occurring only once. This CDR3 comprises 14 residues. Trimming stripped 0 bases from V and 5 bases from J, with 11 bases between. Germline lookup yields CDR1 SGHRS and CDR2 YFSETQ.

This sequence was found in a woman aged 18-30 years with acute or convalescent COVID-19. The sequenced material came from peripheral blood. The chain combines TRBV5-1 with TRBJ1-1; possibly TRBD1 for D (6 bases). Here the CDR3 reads CASSLEQGMTEAFF. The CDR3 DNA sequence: TGCGCCAGCAGCTTGGAACAGGGAATGACTGAAGCTTTCTTT. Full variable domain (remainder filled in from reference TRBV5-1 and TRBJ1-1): KAGVTQTPRYLIKTRGQQVTLSCSPISGHRSVSWYQQTPGQGLQFLFEYFSETQRNKGNFPGRFSGRQFSNSRSEMNVSTLELGDSALYLCASSLEQGMTEAFFGQGTRLTVV.